The TCR beta chain described here comes from a study of T cell repertoires in cytomegalovirus infection. The V end was cut by 4 bases, the J end by 8 bases, with 21 bases between. The CDR3 length is 16 residues. CDR1 MNHEY and CDR2 SMNVEV come from the germline V gene (reference sequence). A single record per CDR3 protein comes from TCRdb applying MiXCR to the reads. The sample holds about 490,000 distinct CDR3 sequences, 26% seen once. The sample holds a few counts of this clonotype. The sample was PBMCs. The TCR comes from a human donor in good health (CMV status not recorded). Some clones in this sample may be carry-over from other donors' samples. The V call is TRBV27, the J call TRBJ2-1; D tentatively fits TRBD1 or TRBD2 (5 bases each). The CDR3 reads CASSSLSGGERHEQFF. In DNA form, the CDR3 reads TGTGCCAGCAGTTCCCTATCTGGGGGAGAAAGACATGAGCAGTTCTTC.